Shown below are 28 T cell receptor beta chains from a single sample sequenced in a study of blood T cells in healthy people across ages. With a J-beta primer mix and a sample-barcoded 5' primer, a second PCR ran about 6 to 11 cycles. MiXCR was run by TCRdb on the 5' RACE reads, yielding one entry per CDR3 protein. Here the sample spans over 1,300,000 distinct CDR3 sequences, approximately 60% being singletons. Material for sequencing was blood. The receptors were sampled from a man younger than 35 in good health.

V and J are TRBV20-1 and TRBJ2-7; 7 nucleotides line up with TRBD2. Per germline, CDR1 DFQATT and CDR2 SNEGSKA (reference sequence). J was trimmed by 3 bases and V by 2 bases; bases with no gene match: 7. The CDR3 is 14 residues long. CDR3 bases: TGCAGTGCTAGACGCGGGACTAACCGCTACGAGCAGTACTTC. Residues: CSARRGTNRYEQYF.

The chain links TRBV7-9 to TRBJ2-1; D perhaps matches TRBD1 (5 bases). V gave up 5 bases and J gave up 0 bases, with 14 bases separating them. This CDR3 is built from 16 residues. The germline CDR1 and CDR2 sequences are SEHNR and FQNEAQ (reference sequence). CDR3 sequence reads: CASSPRQGSSYNEQFF. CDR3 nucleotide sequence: TGTGCCAGCAGCCCCCGGCAGGGTAGCTCCTACAATGAGCAGTTCTTC.

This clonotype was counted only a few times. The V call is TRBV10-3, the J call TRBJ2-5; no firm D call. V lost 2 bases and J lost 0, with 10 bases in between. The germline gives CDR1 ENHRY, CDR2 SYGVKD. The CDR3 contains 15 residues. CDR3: CAISEGRINQETQYF. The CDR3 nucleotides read TGTGCCATCAGTGAGGGCAGAATCAACCAAGAGACCCAGTACTTC.

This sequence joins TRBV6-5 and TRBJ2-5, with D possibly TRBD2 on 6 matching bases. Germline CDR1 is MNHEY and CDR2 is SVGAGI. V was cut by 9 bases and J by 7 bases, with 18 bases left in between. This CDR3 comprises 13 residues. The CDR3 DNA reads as TGTGCCAGGCACCAAAGGGACTTCGGGACCCAGTACTTC. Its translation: CARHQRDFGTQYF.

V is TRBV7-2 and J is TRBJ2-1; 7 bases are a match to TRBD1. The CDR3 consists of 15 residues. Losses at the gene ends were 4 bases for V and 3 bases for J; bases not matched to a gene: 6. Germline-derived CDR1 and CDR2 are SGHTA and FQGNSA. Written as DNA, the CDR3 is TGTGCCAGCAGCTCGGACAGGTTATACTACAATGAGCAGTTCTTC. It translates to CASSSDRLYYNEQFF. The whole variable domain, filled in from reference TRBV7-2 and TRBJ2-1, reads GAGVSQSPSNKVTEKGKDVELRCDPISGHTALYWYRQSLGQGLEFLIYFQGNSAPDKSGLPSDRFSAERTGGSVSTLTIQRTQQEDSAVYLCASSSDRLYYNEQFFGPGTRLTVL.

The CDR3: CSVRQGTYGYTF. CDR3 DNA sequence: TGCAGCGTCCGACAGGGAACCTATGGCTACACCTTC. The rearrangement uses TRBV29-1 and TRBJ1-2; 7 bases are a match to TRBD1. The CDR3 is 12 residues long. Germline V gene sequence: CDR1 SQVTM, CDR2 ANQGSEA. Trimming cost V 6 bases and J 4 bases; bases outside gene matches: 5.

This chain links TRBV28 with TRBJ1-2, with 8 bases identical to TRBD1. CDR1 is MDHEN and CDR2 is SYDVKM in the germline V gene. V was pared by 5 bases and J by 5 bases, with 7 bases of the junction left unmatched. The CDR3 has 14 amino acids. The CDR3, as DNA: TGTGCCAGCAGTGCACCCCGGACAGGGTATGGCTACACCTTC. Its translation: CASSAPRTGYGYTF.

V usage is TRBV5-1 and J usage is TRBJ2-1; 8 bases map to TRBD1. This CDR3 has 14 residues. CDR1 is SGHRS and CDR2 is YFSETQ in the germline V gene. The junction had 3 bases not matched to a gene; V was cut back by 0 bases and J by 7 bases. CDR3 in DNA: TGCGCCAGCAGCTTGGCAGGGGGCATGAATGAGCAGTTCTTC. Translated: CASSLAGGMNEQFF. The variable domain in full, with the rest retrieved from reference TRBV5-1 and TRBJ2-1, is KAGVTQTPRYLIKTRGQQVTLSCSPISGHRSVSWYQQTPGQGLQFLFEYFSETQRNKGNFPGRFSGRQFSNSRSEMNVSTLELGDSALYLCASSLAGGMNEQFFGPGTRLTVL.

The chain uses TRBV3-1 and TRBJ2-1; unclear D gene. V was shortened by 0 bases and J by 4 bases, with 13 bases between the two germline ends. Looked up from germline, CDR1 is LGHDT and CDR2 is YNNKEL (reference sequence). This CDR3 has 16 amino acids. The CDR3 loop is CASSQDHRLAYNEQFF. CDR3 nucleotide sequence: TGTGCCAGCAGCCAAGATCACCGCTTGGCTTACAATGAGCAGTTCTTC.

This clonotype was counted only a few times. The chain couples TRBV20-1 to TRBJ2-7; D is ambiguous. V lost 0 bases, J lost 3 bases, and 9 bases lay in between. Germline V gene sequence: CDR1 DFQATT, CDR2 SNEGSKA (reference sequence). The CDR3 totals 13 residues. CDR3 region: CSARDVGIYEQYF. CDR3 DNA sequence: TGCAGTGCTAGAGATGTAGGGATCTACGAGCAGTACTTC.

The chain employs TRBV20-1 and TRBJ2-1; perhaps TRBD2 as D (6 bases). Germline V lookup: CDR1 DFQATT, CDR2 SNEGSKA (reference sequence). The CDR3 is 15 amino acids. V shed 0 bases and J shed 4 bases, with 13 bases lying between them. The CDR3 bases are TGCAGTGCTAGAGAAAGAGGAGGGTTTTACAATGAGCAGTTCTTC. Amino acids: CSARERGGFYNEQFF.

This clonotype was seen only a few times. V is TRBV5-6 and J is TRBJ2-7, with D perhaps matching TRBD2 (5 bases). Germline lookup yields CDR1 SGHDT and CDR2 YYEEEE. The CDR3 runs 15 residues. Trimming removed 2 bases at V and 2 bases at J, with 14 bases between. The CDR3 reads CASSFRRTRPYEQYF. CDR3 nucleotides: TGTGCCAGCAGCTTTAGGAGGACCAGGCCCTACGAGCAGTACTTC.

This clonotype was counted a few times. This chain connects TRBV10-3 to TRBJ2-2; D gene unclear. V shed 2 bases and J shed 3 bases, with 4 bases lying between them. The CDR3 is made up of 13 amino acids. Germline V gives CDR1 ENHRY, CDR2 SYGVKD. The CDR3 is CAISESYTGELFF. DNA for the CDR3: TGTGCCATCAGTGAGAGCTACACCGGGGAGCTGTTTTTT.

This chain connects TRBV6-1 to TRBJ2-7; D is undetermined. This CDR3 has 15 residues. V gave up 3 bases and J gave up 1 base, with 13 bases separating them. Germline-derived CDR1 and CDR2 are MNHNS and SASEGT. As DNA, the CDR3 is TGTGCCAGCAGTGACCCTGGCGGCAGATCCTACGAGCAGTACTTC. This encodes CASSDPGGRSYEQYF.

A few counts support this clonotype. CDR3 region: CSVVGREETQYF. The CDR3 DNA is TGCAGCGTTGTCGGGAGGGAAGAGACCCAGTACTTC. This rearrangement joins TRBV29-1 to TRBJ2-5; 8 positions agree with TRBD2. The CDR3 length is 12 residues. Germline-derived CDR1 and CDR2 are SQVTM and ANQGSEA. J was trimmed by 3 bases and V by 4 bases; bases with no gene match: 1.

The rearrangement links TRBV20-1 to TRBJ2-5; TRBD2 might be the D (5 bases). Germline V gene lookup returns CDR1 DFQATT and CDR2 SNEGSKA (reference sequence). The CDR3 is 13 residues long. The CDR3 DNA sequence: TGCAACGGCGACGGGTGGGAGTGGGAGACCCAGTACTTC. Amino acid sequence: CNGDGWEWETQYF.

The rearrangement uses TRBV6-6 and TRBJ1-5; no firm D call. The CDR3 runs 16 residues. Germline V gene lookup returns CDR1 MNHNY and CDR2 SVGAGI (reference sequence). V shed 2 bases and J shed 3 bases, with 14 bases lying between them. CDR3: CASSYGIDDFNQPQHF. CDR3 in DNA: TGTGCCAGCAGTTACGGCATCGACGATTTCAATCAGCCCCAGCATTTT.

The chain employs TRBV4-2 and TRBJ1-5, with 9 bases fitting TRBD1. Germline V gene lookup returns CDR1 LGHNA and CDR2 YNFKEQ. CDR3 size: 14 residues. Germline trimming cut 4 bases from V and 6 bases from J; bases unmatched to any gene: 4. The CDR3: CASSPRDRAQPQHF. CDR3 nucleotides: TGTGCCAGCAGCCCCCGGGACAGGGCTCAGCCCCAGCATTTT.

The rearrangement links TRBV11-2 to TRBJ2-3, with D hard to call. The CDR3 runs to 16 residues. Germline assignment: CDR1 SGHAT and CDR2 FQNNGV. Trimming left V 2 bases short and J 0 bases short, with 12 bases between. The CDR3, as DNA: TGTGCCAGCAGCTTAATGCCCTATACTAGCACAGATACGCAGTATTTT. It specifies CASSLMPYTSTDTQYF.

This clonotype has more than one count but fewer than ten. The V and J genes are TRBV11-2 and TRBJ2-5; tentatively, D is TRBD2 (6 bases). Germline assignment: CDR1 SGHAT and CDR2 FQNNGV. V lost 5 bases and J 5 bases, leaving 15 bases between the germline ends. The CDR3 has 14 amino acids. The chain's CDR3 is CASSLMAGRETQYF. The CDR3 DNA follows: TGTGCCAGCAGCCTCATGGCGGGGAGGGAGACCCAGTACTTC.

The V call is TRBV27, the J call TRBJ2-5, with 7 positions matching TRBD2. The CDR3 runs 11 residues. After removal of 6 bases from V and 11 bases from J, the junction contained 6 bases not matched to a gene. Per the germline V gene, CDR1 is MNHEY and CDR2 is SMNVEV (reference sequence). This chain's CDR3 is CASRSGGEQYF. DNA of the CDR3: TGTGCCAGCAGGAGTGGGGGGGAGCAGTACTTC.

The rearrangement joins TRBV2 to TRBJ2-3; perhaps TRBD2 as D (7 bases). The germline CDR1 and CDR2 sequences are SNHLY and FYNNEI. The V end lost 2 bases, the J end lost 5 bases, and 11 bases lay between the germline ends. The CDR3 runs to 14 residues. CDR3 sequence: CASSERGGQDTQYF. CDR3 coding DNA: TGTGCCAGCAGTGAAAGGGGGGGGCAAGATACGCAGTATTTT. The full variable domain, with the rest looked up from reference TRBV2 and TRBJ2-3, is EPEVTQTPSHQVTQMGQEVILRCVPISNHLYFYWYRQILGQKVEFLVSFYNNEISEKSEIFDDQFSVERPDGSNFTLKIRSTKLEDSAMYFCASSERGGQDTQYFGPGTRLTVL.

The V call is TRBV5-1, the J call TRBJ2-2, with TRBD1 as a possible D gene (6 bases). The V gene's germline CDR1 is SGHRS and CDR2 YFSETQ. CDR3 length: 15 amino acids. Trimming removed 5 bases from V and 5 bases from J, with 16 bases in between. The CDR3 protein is CASSTTRGRTGELFF. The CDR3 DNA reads TGCGCCAGCAGTACGACCAGGGGCCGGACCGGGGAGCTGTTTTTT.

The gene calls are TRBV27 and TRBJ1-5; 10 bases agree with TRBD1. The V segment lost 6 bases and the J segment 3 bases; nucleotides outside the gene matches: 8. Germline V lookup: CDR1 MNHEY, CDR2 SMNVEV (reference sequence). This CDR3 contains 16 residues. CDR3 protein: CASSESGTGVNQPQHF. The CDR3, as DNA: TGTGCCAGCAGCGAATCCGGGACAGGGGTCAATCAGCCCCAGCATTTT.

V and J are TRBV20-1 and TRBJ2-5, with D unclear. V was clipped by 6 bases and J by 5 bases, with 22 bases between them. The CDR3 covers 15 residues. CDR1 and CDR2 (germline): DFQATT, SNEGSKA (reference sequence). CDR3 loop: CSARPIRLPGETQYF. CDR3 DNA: TGCAGTGCCCGTCCAATCCGGCTTCCTGGGGAGACCCAGTACTTC.

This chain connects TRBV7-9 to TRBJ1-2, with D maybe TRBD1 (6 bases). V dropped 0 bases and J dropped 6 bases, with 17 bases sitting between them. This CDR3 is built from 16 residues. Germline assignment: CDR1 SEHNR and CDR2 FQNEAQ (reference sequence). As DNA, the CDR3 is TGTGCCAGCAGCTTAGCGGACGGGGGGCCACTAAATGGCTACACCTTC. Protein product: CASSLADGGPLNGYTF.

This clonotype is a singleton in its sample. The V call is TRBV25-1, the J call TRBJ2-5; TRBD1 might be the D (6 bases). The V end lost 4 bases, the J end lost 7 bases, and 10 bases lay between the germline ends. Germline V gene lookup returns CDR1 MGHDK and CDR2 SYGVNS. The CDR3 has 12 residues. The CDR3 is CASSAGDGTQYF. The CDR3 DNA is TGTGCCAGCAGTGCAGGGGACGGGACCCAGTACTTC.

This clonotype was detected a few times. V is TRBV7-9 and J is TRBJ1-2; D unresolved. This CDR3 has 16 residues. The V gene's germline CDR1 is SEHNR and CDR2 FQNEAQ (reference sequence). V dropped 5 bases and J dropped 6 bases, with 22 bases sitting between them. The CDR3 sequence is CASSHTMLEGEDGYTF. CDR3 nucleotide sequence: TGTGCCAGCAGCCATACCATGTTGGAAGGCGAGGATGGCTACACCTTC.